This T cell receptor (beta chain) was sequenced for a study of early stage breast cancer tumors. Study-level information: Invasive lobular carcinomas made up four of 12 ER+/PR+/HER2- tumors.

Sequencing was performed with immunoSEQ multiplex PCR; in TCRdb, only in-frame clones are kept and a portion is missing. Altogether around 11,000 clones are present, over 70% being singletons, with the ten largest covering about 15%. This clone occurred a few times. Its antigen is unknown. The germline V gene encodes CDR1 MNHNS and CDR2 SASEGT. The CDR3 contains 16 residues. Losses at the gene ends were 4 bases for V and 6 bases for J; bases not matched to a gene: 8. Study-wide points: Compared with adjacent normal breast, tumors showed around 2.5-fold denser, more clonal T cells. Tumor and normal breast were distinguished via blood comparison in 14 of 16 patients.

The sample taken for sequencing was breast tumor tissue. The chain carries TRBV6-1 and TRBJ1-6, with 8 bases identical to TRBD1. This TCR came from a person aged 70 to 85 with breast cancer. CDR3 in amino acids: CASSARWGTGNSPLHF. CDR3 bases: TGTGCCAGCAGTGCCCGTTGGGGGACAGGTAATTCACCCCTCCACTTT.